This T cell receptor (beta chain) was found in a study of CD8 T cells in ankylosing spondylitis. Study-wide points: Peripheral blood held disease-linked clones only at relatively low frequency, and these were CD8+. Disease-linked clones were reportedly significantly enriched in matched ankylosing spondylitis synovial fluid. Ankylosing spondylitis blood seemed to carry a telltale TCR beta motif made of roughly eight highly homologous variants.

It was by quantitative 5'-RACE with molecular barcodes that TCR beta libraries were made. TCRdb ran MiXCR on the 5' RACE reads and lists one entry per CDR3 protein. The data contain approximately 540,000 distinct CDR3 sequences, over 9.5% of them seen just once; the ten biggest clones take up nearly 7%. The V segment lost 6 bases and the J segment 4 bases; nucleotides outside the gene matches: 6. CDR1 is MNHNS, CDR2 SASEGT, per germline. The CDR3 is 14 amino acids. Points on this clonotype: Its antigen is not known.

Sequenced: blood, either unsorted or a sorted T cell fraction (not recorded which). This rearrangement joins TRBV6-1 to TRBJ1-5; TRBD1 matches at 7 bases. This receptor was identified in a male donor with ankylosing spondylitis. The CDR3 region is CASSKGGPNQPQHF. CDR3 DNA: TGTGCCAGCAGCAAAGGGGGCCCTAATCAGCCCCAGCATTTT.